Included here is one TCR beta chain sequence, with context. Its antigen is not identified. The sample holds other DNA sequences that translate to the same CDR3. Kept together in coculture, the mixed lymphocyte reaction cells spent 6 days at 37°C. The data originate from a study of siplizumab effects on memory and regulatory T cells. Measured with immunoSEQ multiplex PCR; TCRdb has only the in-frame clones, and not every one. Of just under 20,000 clones in the sample, approximately 40% were seen once. Sequenced input: CFSE-low (dividing) CD4+ T cells sorted from an allogeneic mixed lymphocyte reaction. This sequence was found in a human donor in good health; the cells came from an allogeneic mixed lymphocyte reaction. Some clones in this sample may be carry-over from other donors' samples.

CDR3 region: CSVGDQETQYF. Written as DNA, the CDR3 is TGCAGTGTTGGTGACCAAGAGACCCAGTACTTC. The chain recombines TRBV20-1 with TRBJ2-5; D gene unclear. Germline loops: CDR1 DFQATT, CDR2 SNEGSKA (reference sequence). The CDR3 length is 11 residues. Trimming removed 7 bases from V and 0 bases from J, with 6 bases in between.